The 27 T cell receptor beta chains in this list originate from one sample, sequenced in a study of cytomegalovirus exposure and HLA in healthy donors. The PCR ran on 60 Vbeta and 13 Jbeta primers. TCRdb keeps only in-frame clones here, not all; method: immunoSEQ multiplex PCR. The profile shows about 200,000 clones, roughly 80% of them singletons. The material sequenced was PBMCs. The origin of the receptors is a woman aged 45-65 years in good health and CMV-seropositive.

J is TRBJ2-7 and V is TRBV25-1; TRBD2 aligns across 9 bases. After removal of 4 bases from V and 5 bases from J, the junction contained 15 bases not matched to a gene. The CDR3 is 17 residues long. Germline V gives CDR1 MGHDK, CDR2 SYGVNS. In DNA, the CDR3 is TGTGCCAGCAGTGCGCGACTAGCGGTGGTCGAGAGTGACGAGCAGTACTTC. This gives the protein CASSARLAVVESDEQYF.

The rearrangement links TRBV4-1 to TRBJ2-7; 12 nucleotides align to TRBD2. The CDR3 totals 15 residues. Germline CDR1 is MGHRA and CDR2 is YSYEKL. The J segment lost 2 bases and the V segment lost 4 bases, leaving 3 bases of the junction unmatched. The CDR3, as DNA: TGCGCCAGCAGCCTAGGACTAGCGGGGACCTACGAGCAGTACTTC. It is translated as CASSLGLAGTYEQYF.

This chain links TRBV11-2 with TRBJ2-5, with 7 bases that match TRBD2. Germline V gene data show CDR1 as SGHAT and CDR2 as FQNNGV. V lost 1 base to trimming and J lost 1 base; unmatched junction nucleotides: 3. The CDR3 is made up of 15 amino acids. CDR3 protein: CASSLGGGAQETQYF. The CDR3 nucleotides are TGTGCCAGCAGCTTAGGGGGGGGTGCCCAAGAGACCCAGTACTTC.

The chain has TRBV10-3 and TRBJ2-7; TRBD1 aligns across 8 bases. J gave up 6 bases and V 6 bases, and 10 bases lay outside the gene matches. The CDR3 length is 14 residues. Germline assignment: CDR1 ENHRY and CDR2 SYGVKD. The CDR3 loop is CAISDSTGAAEQYF. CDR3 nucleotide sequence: TGTGCCATCAGCGATTCGACAGGGGCTGCCGAGCAGTACTTC.

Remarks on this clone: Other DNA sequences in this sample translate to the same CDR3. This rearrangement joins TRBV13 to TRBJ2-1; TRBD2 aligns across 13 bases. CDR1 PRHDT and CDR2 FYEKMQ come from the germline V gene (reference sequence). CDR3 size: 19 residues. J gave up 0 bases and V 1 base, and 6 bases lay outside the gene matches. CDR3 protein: CASSLERLAGGSSYNEQFF. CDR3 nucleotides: TGTGCCAGCAGCTTAGAAAGACTAGCGGGGGGAAGCTCCTACAATGAGCAGTTCTTC.

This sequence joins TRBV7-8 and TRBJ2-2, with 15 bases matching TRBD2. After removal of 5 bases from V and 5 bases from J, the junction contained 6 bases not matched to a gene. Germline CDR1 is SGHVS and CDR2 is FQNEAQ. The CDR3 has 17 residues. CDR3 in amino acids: CASSPWTSGGGTGELFF. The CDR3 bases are TGTGCCAGCAGCCCATGGACTAGCGGGGGGGGAACCGGGGAGCTGTTTTTT.

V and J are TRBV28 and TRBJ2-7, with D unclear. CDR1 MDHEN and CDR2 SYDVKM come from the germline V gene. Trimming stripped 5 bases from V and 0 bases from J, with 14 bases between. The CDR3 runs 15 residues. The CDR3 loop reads CASSTPHSSSYEQYF. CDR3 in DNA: TGTGCCAGCAGTACCCCCCACAGTAGCTCCTACGAGCAGTACTTC.

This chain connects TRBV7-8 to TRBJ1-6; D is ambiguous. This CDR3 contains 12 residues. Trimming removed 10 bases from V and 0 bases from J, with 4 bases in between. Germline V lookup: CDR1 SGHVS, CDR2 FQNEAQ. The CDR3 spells CATSSYNSPLHF. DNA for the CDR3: TGTGCCACGAGCTCCTATAATTCACCCCTCCACTTT.

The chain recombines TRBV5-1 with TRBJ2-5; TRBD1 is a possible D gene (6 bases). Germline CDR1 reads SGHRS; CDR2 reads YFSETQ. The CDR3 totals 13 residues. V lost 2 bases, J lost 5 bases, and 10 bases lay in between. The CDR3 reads CASSFGQSETQYF. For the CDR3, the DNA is TGCGCCAGCAGCTTCGGACAGTCGGAGACCCAGTACTTC.

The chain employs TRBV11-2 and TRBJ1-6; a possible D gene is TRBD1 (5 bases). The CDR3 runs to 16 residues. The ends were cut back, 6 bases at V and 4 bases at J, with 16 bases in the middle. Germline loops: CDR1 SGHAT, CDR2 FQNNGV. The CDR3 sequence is CASRSVRDSYNSPLHF. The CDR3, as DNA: TGTGCCAGCAGATCCGTGAGGGACTCATATAATTCACCCCTCCACTTT.

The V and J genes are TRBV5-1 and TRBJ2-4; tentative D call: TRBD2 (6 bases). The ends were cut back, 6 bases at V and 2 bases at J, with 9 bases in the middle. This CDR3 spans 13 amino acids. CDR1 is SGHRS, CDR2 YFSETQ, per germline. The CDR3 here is CASTEGPKNIQYF. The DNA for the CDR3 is TGCGCCAGCACGGAGGGGCCCAAAAACATTCAGTACTTC.

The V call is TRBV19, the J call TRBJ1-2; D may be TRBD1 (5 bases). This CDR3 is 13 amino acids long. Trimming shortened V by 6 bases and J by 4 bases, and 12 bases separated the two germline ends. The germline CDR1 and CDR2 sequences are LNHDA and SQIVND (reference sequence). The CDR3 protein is CASSPDSPYGYTF. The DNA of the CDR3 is TGTGCCAGTAGCCCCGACAGCCCCTATGGCTACACCTTC.

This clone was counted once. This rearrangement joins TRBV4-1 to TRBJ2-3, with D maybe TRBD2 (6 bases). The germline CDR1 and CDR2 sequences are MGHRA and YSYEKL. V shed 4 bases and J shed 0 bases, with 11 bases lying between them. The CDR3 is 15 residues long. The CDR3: CASSLAAGSTDTQYF. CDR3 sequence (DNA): TGCGCCAGCAGCCTGGCGGCGGGGAGCACAGATACGCAGTATTTT.

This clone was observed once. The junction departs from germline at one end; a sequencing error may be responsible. This CDR3 is CAISVSGTSKDTQYF. CDR3 nucleotide sequence: TGTGCCATCAGTGTATCCGGGACAAGCAAAGATACGCAGTATTTT. The chain employs TRBV10-3 and TRBJ2-3, with D perhaps matching TRBD1 (6 bases). Germline assignment: CDR1 ENHRY and CDR2 SYGVKD. The CDR3 covers 15 residues.

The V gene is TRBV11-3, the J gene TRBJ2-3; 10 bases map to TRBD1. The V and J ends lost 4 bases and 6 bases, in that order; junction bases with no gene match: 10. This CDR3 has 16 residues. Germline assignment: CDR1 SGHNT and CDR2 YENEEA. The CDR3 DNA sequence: TGTGCCAGCAGCTCCAATCCCGGGACAGGGGAGGATACGCAGTATTTT. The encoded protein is CASSSNPGTGEDTQYF.

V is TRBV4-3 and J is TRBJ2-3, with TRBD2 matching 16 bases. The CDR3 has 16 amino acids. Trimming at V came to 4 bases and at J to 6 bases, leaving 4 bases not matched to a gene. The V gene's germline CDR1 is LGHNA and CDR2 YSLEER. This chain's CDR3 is CASSPGLAGGQDTQYF. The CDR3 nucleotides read TGCGCCAGCAGCCCGGGACTAGCGGGGGGGCAGGATACGCAGTATTTT.

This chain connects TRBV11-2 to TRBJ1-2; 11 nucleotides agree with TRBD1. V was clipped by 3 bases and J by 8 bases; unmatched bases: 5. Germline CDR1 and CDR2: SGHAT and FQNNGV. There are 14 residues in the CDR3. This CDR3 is CASSFSGTGGGYTF. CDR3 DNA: TGTGCCAGCAGCTTCTCCGGGACAGGGGGAGGCTACACCTTC.

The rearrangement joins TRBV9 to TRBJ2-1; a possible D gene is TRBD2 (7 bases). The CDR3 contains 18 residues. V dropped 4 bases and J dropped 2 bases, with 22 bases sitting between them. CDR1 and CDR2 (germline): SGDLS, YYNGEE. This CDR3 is CASSTPRGASGTYNEQFF. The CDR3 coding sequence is TGTGCCAGCAGCACCCCCCGGGGGGCTAGCGGCACCTACAATGAGCAGTTCTTC.

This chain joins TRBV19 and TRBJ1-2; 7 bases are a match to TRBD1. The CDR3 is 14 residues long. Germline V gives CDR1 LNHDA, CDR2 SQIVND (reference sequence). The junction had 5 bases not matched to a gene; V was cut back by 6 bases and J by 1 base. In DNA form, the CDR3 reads TGTGCCAGTAGGGACCGGGACAGTAACTATGGCTACACCTTC. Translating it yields CASRDRDSNYGYTF.

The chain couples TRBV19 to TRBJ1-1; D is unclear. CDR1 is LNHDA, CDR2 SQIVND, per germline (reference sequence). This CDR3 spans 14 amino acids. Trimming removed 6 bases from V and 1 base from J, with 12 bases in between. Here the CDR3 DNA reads TGTGCCAGTAGGCCCCAGATACCGAACACTGAAGCTTTCTTT. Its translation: CASRPQIPNTEAFF.

The CDR3, as DNA: TGTGCCAGCAGCCAAGATCGGGCAGGGCCGGTGTGGCAGTATTTT. Protein: CASSQDRAGPVWQYF. The chain employs TRBV14 and TRBJ2-3; tentative D call: TRBD1 (5 bases). This CDR3 is 15 amino acids long. The V end was cut by 0 bases, the J end by 11 bases, with 18 bases between. Looked up from germline, CDR1 is SGHDN and CDR2 is FVKESK. Drawing the rest from reference TRBV14 and TRBJ2-3, the complete variable domain is EAGVTQFPSHSVIEKGQTVTLRCDPISGHDNLYWYRRVMGKEIKFLLHFVKESKQDESGMPNNRFLAERTGGTYSTLKVQPAELEDSGVYFCASSQDRAGPVWQYFGPGTRLTVL.

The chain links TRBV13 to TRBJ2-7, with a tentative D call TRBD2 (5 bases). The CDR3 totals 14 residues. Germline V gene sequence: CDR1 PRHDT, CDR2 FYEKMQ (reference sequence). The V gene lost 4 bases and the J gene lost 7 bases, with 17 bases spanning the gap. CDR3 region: CASSSILGTGEQYF. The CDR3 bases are TGTGCCAGCAGCTCAATACTAGGAACGGGGGAGCAGTACTTC.

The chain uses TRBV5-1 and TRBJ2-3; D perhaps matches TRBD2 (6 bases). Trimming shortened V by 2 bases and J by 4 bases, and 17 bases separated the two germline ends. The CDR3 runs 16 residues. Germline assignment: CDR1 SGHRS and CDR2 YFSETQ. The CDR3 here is CASSLTGTPGSDTQYF. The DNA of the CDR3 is TGCGCCAGCAGCTTAACCGGGACTCCCGGGTCAGATACGCAGTATTTT.

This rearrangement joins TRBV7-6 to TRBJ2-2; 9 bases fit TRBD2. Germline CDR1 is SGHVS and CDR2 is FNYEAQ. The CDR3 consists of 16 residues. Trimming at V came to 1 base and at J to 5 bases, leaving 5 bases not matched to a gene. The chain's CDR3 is CASSLEAGGGTGELFF. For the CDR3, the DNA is TGTGCCAGCAGCTTAGAAGCGGGAGGAGGTACCGGGGAGCTGTTTTTT.

The CDR3 protein is CASSIDLSFYEKLFF. CDR3 DNA sequence: TGTGCCAGTAGTATAGATCTGAGCTTCTACGAAAAACTGTTTTTT. The chain carries TRBV19 and TRBJ1-4; no clear D. The CDR3 contains 15 residues. CDR1 LNHDA and CDR2 SQIVND come from the germline V gene (reference sequence). Trimming shortened V by 0 bases and J by 8 bases, and 13 bases separated the two germline ends.

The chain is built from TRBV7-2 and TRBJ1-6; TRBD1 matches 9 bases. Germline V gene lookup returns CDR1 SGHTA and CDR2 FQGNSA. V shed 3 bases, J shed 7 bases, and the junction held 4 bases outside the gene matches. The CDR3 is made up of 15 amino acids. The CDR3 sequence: CASSLGTGMNSPLHF. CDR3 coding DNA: TGTGCCAGCAGCTTGGGGACAGGGATGAATTCACCCCTCCACTTT.

CDR3 sequence: CASSSLSGGALETQYF. DNA for the CDR3: TGTGCCAGCAGCTCCCTTAGCGGGGGGGCTTTGGAGACCCAGTACTTC. V usage is TRBV7-6 and J usage is TRBJ2-5; TRBD2 aligns across 11 bases. The V segment lost 4 bases and the J segment 5 bases; nucleotides outside the gene matches: 9. This CDR3 spans 16 amino acids. The germline V gene encodes CDR1 SGHVS and CDR2 FNYEAQ.